This T cell receptor (beta chain) was found in a study of blood T cells in healthy people across ages. Alongside a J-beta primer mix, a sample-barcoded 5' primer served in a second PCR lasting 7 to 11 cycles. TCRdb itself ran the 5' RACE reads through MiXCR, one entry per CDR3 protein. The sample consists of about 730,000 distinct CDR3 sequences, approximately 43% of them appearing once. Researchers collected approximately 9.5 milliliters of peripheral blood from every single donor. Study results and limitations: Diversity estimates drawn from one million T cells were deemed underestimates. Conclusively comparing naive with antigen-experienced cells was impossible with unsorted PBMCs.

This clonotype has just a few counts. Its specificity is not known. Germline CDR1 MDHEN, CDR2 SYDVKM. CDR3 size: 16 residues. Trimming pared 1 base from V and 0 bases from J, leaving 13 bases between. The receptor was isolated from a woman aged 55 to 70 in good health. The specimen sequenced was blood. V and J are TRBV28 and TRBJ2-7; the D is unclear. As DNA, the CDR3 is TGTGCCAGCAGTTTATACCGTAGCTTACCCTCCTACGAGCAGTACTTC. Translation gives CASSLYRSLPSYEQYF. The full variable domain, rest sourced from reference TRBV28 and TRBJ2-7, is DVKVTQSSRYLVKRTGEKVFLECVQDMDHENMFWYRQDPGLGLRLIYFSYDVKMKEKGDIPEGYSVSREKKERFSLILESASTNQTSMYLCASSLYRSLPSYEQYFGPGTRLTVT.